This TCR beta chain appears in the sequencing data of a study of cytomegalovirus exposure and HLA in healthy donors. At the time of sampling, donors were nominally healthy, though unrecorded immune exposures were likely. Primers for the PCR totalled 60 Vbeta and 13 Jbeta. Only in-frame clones appear in the TCRdb table, and some are missing; sequencing was by immunoSEQ multiplex PCR. The sample lists some 130,000 clones; approximately 80% were seen once. The CDR3 has 11 residues. Unmatched junction bases numbered 8, after V lost 6 bases and J lost 12 bases. The germline CDR1 and CDR2 sequences are DFQATT and SNEGSKA (reference sequence). As for this clone: Its antigen remains unidentified.

Whole-study results and caveats: HLA-A and HLA-B allele assignments for most subjects were reportedly predicted accurately using TCR beta sequences. The authors excluded some V segments, including TRBV6-2 and TRBV6-3, as indistinguishable. A later analysis reportedly identified an Asian-associated ancestry cluster as carrying fewer N-insertions than the approximately 730-donor mean.

The receptor was derived from a man aged 25-40 years in good health and CMV-seronegative. The chain employs TRBV20-1 and TRBJ1-5; 7 positions agree with TRBD1. Input material: PBMCs. The CDR3 DNA follows: TGCAGTGCCCAGGCAAGGACAGGCCAGCATTTT. Amino acids: CSAQARTGQHF.